The next 20 T cell receptor beta chains were all read from a single sample in a study of blood T cell repertoires in COVID-19 (TCRdb year 2020). Library preparation was by the immunoSEQ multiplex PCR assay. TCRdb mirrors the immuneACCESS table, restricted to in-frame sequences. Some clones are absent from its copies; in checked studies, under half trace to an unresolved V gene, and the reason for the others is unknown. The sample table lists over 85,000 clones, 70% to 90% of them with a count of one. The top ten clonotypes cover roughly 3.2% of the sample. The sequenced sample consisted of peripheral blood. These receptors originate from a woman over 75 with COVID-19, enrolled during active disease.

The chain combines TRBV7-2 with TRBJ2-3; TRBD1 might be the D (7 bases). V was clipped by 1 base and J by 4 bases, with 9 bases between them. CDR1 SGHTA and CDR2 FQGNSA come from the germline V gene. This CDR3 region has 14 residues. The CDR3 coding sequence is TGTGCCAGCAGCTTAGTCAGGGGGGCAGATACGCAGTATTTT. It specifies CASSLVRGADTQYF.

The chain joins TRBV3-1 (or the pseudogene TRBV3-2) to TRBJ1-2; the D gene is possibly TRBD1 (6 bases). CDR1 and CDR2 (germline): LGHDT, YNNKEL (reference sequence). This CDR3 region has 15 residues. V was pared by 1 base and J by 1 base, with 10 bases between. CDR3 sequence: CASSQGTVFNYGYTF. The DNA of the CDR3 is TGTGCCAGCAGCCAAGGGACAGTTTTTAACTATGGCTACACCTTC.

This chain joins TRBV27 and TRBJ2-3; 9 bases fit TRBD2. Germline lookup yields CDR1 MNHEY and CDR2 SMNVEV (reference sequence). This CDR3 comprises 15 residues. The junction had 5 bases not matched to a gene; V was cut back by 2 bases and J by 5 bases. CDR3 amino acids: CASSLRREGGDTQYF. The CDR3 nucleotides read TGTGCCAGCAGTTTAAGGCGGGAGGGCGGAGATACGCAGTATTTT.

The genes are TRBV7-6 and TRBJ2-1; tentative D call: TRBD2 (9 bases). The CDR3 has 17 residues. V shed 1 base and J shed 8 bases, with 21 bases lying between them. CDR1 and CDR2 (germline): SGHVS, FNYEAQ. For the CDR3, the DNA is TGTGCCAGCAGCTTAGTGCTAGCGGGGACAGGAGGCCATGAGCAGTTCTTC. Residues: CASSLVLAGTGGHEQFF.

CDR3 coding DNA: TGTGCCAGCACCGTGAGCTCCTATAATTCACCCCTCCACTTT. It specifies CASTVSSYNSPLHF. The chain employs TRBV7-8 and TRBJ1-6; no firm D call. This CDR3 spans 14 amino acids. Per the germline V gene, CDR1 is SGHVS and CDR2 is FQNEAQ. The V end was cut by 7 bases, the J end by 0 bases, with 7 bases between.

The rearrangement links TRBV9 to TRBJ2-5; TRBD2 might be the D (6 bases). Germline V gene lookup returns CDR1 SGDLS and CDR2 YYNGEE. Between the trimmed V and J ends, which lost 2 bases and 5 bases, there was a span of 13 bases. CDR3 length: 14 amino acids. Here the CDR3 reads CASSVPGTGETQYF. CDR3 DNA: TGTGCCAGCAGCGTCCCAGGGACTGGGGAGACCCAGTACTTC.

The chain recombines TRBV9 with TRBJ1-2; 12 bases line up with TRBD1. The J segment lost 5 bases and the V segment lost 0 bases, leaving 8 bases of the junction unmatched. CDR1 and CDR2 from the germline V gene are SGDLS and YYNGEE. The CDR3 covers 17 residues. The CDR3 sequence is CASSVDGTGGQLYGYTF. The CDR3 DNA reads TGTGCCAGCAGCGTAGATGGGACAGGGGGCCAACTATATGGCTACACCTTC.

The CDR3 coding sequence is TGCAGCGTTGAGGCTAGCGGGGGGCCCTGGGAGACCCAGTACTTC. The encoded protein is CSVEASGGPWETQYF. The chain uses TRBV29-1 and TRBJ2-5, with TRBD2 matching 11 bases. This CDR3 is 15 amino acids long. V was pared by 3 bases and J by 5 bases, with 8 bases of the junction left unmatched. CDR1 is SQVTM and CDR2 is ANQGSEA in the germline V gene.

The CDR3 sequence: CASSKGRGQQGASMREQFF. The CDR3 nucleotides read TGTGCCAGCAGCAAAGGGCGGGGTCAACAGGGGGCGTCCATGCGTGAGCAGTTCTTC. This chain links TRBV21-1 with TRBJ2-1; whether TRBD1, the table's D call, matches the DNA was not checked. TRBV21-1 is a recognized pseudogene. The CDR3 is 19 residues long.

The J gene is TRBJ2-7, the V gene TRBV18; TRBD1 aligns across 7 bases. The CDR3 covers 15 residues. The germline V gene has CDR1 KGHSH and CDR2 LQKENI. V shed 3 bases, J shed 6 bases, and the junction held 11 bases outside the gene matches. This CDR3 reads CASSPGQPFYSEQYF. CDR3 sequence (DNA): TGTGCCAGCTCACCGGGACAGCCATTCTACTCCGAGCAGTACTTC. Looking up the rest from reference TRBV18 and TRBJ2-7 gives the full variable domain: NAGVMQNPRHLVRRRGQEARLRCSPMKGHSHVYWYRQLPEEGLKFMVYLQKENIIDESGMPKERFSAEFPKEGPSILRIQQVVRGDSAAYFCASSPGQPFYSEQYFGPGTRLTVT.

This clone was counted between two and nine times. This chain connects TRBV18 to TRBJ1-5, with D hard to call. Trimming stripped 2 bases from V and 6 bases from J, with 14 bases between. CDR1 is KGHSH, CDR2 LQKENI, per germline. The CDR3 runs 15 residues. CDR3 coding DNA: TGTGCCAGCTCACCAGGGCCCGCTAGCGGTCAGCCCCAGCATTTT. This sequence encodes CASSPGPASGQPQHF.

This chain links TRBV2 with TRBJ1-1; D gene uncertain. CDR1 and CDR2 from the germline V gene are SNHLY and FYNNEI. Between the trimmed V and J ends, which lost 6 bases and 2 bases, there was a span of 10 bases. CDR3 length: 13 amino acids. CDR3 amino acids: CASSNNQNTEAFF. The CDR3 region has the DNA TGTGCCAGCAGCAACAATCAAAACACTGAAGCTTTCTTT.

This clone showed up just once. V is TRBV28 and J is TRBJ2-7, with TRBD2 as a possible D gene (5 bases). Germline CDR1 MDHEN, CDR2 SYDVKM. CDR3 size: 17 residues. V lost 3 bases, J lost 3 bases, and 21 bases lay in between. The CDR3 sequence: CASSLRHGTAVYYEQYF. CDR3 bases: TGTGCCAGCAGTTTGAGACACGGCACAGCGGTCTACTACGAGCAGTACTTC.

The chain combines TRBV29-1 with TRBJ2-1; 12 positions agree with TRBD2. The germline gives CDR1 SQVTM, CDR2 ANQGSEA. The CDR3 has 15 residues. V trimming: 4 bases; J trimming: 5 bases; junction bases outside the gene matches: 6. The CDR3 DNA reads as TGCAGCGTTGTCCCAGGACTAGCGGGGAACAATGAGCAGTTCTTC. This codes for CSVVPGLAGNNEQFF.

This chain joins TRBV27 and TRBJ2-3; no definite D call. Looked up from germline, CDR1 is MNHEY and CDR2 is SMNVEV (reference sequence). Trimming took 0 bases from V and 5 from J, leaving 12 bases between them. The CDR3 sequence is 15 residues long. As DNA, the CDR3 is TGTGCCAGCAGTTTATCGCGGCTCGGTGGAGATACGCAGTATTTT. Protein sequence: CASSLSRLGGDTQYF.

This chain uses TRBV5-5 with TRBJ2-3; D unresolved. The germline CDR1 and CDR2 sequences are SGHKS and YYEKEE (reference sequence). The CDR3 runs to 16 residues. Trimming shortened V by 1 base and J by 0 bases, and 12 bases separated the two germline ends. Here the CDR3 DNA reads TGTGCCAGCAGCTTGATGGGTACACTAAGCACAGATACGCAGTATTTT. Translated: CASSLMGTLSTDTQYF. The whole variable domain, filled in from reference TRBV5-5 and TRBJ2-3, reads DAGVTQSPTHLIKTRGQQVTLRCSPISGHKSVSWYQQVLGQGPQFIFQYYEKEERGRGNFPDRFSARQFPNYSSELNVNALLLGDSALYLCASSLMGTLSTDTQYFGPGTRLTVL.

The CDR3 here is CASSYSPQAGELFF. CDR3 bases: TGTGCCAGCAGTTACTCCCCCCAGGCCGGGGAGCTGTTTTTT. The chain is built from TRBV6-5 and TRBJ2-2; no firm D call. The CDR3 runs to 14 residues. Trimming left V 0 bases short and J 6 bases short, with 8 bases between. Germline lookup yields CDR1 MNHEY and CDR2 SVGAGI.

The J gene is TRBJ2-1, the V gene TRBV6-5; D gene ambiguous. V shed 0 bases and J shed 5 bases, with 8 bases lying between them. CDR1 and CDR2 from the germline V gene are MNHEY and SVGAGI. CDR3 size: 14 residues. The chain's CDR3 is CASSYSTVHNEQFF. For the CDR3, the DNA is TGTGCCAGCAGTTACTCGACTGTGCACAATGAGCAGTTCTTC.

The chain employs TRBV9 and TRBJ1-6; 7 bases are shared with TRBD1. The CDR3 has 16 residues. J was trimmed by 10 bases and V by 3 bases; bases with no gene match: 13. Germline CDR1 SGDLS, CDR2 YYNGEE. CDR3 nucleotide sequence: TGTGCCAGCAGCGCATCCGGGACAGCGAATCTGTCACCCCTCCACTTT. It is translated as CASSASGTANLSPLHF.

The table lists this clone with a count of one. The V gene is TRBV10-3, the J gene TRBJ2-2, with D maybe TRBD2 (6 bases). The CDR3 sequence is 11 residues long. Between the trimmed V and J ends, which lost 8 bases and 7 bases, there was a span of 8 bases. Looked up from germline, CDR1 is ENHRY and CDR2 is SYGVKD. For the CDR3, the DNA is TGTGCCATCGGAGCGGGCGGGGAGCTGTTTTTT. This codes for CAIGAGGELFF.